This T cell receptor beta chain was sequenced during a study of blood T cell repertoires in COVID-19. About the research overall: Collection of acute and convalescent COVID-19 samples took place in the United States, Italy and Spain. Sample material is recorded as cDNA or gDNA derived from T cells, B-cell-depleted T cells, or PBMCs.

The CDR3 sequence is 14 residues long. The germline V gene has CDR1 MNHEY and CDR2 SVGEGT. J lost 4 bases, V lost 5 bases, and 5 bases had no gene match. Study processing details: By means of reference gene primer amplification, nucleated cell counts were estimated. Measured with immunoSEQ multiplex PCR; TCRdb has only the in-frame clones, and not every one. That table gives V, J and clone size, and the DNA gave D and trimming. This table has about 380,000 clones, roughly 86% appearing once. The sequence was collected from a human donor with acute or convalescent COVID-19. The donor label of this sample is uncertain. Specimen: peripheral blood. The chain has TRBV6-2 or TRBV6-3 and TRBJ1-2, with 9 bases aligning to TRBD1. Here the CDR3 DNA reads TGTGCCAGCAGTGCTGGGACAGGGCCCTATGGCTACACCTTC. The encoded protein is CASSAGTGPYGYTF.